The 10 T cell receptor beta chains below all came from one sample that was sequenced in a study of shared clonotypes between healthy human individuals (dated by TCRdb to 2018 to 2021). Library creation used the immunoSEQ multiplex PCR assay. The source is immuneACCESS, and TCRdb retained only in-frame sequences with V and J called. Part of the clones is not carried over; for the studies checked, unresolved V genes explain less than half of this, and the remainder is unexplained. Counted in this sample were approximately 440,000 clones; 77% of them appeared once. The top ten clones comprise around 13% of the sample. Specimen: PBMCs. These receptors originate from a woman in her 40s in good health. Some clones in this sample may be carry-over from other donors' samples.

Ten or more counts support this clone. Other DNA sequences of this sample code for an identical CDR3. The chain combines TRBV30 with TRBJ2-3; 11 positions agree with TRBD2. Germline CDR1 reads GTSNPN; CDR2 reads SVGIG (reference sequence). There are 16 residues in the CDR3. J gave up 4 bases and V 1 base, and 7 bases lay outside the gene matches. CDR3 residues: CAWSGRLAGGPDTQYF. Written as DNA, the CDR3 is TGTGCCTGGAGTGGGCGGCTAGCGGGAGGACCAGATACGCAGTATTTT.

This rearrangement joins TRBV2 to TRBJ2-1; possible D gene TRBD2, 5 bases. V dropped 10 bases and J dropped 7 bases, with 8 bases sitting between them. CDR3 length equals 10 residues. Germline-derived CDR1 and CDR2 are SNHLY and FYNNEI. The DNA for the CDR3 is TGTGCCATACGAGGGAATGAGCAGTTCTTC. Protein sequence: CAIRGNEQFF. The full variable domain, with the rest looked up from reference TRBV2 and TRBJ2-1, is EPEVTQTPSHQVTQMGQEVILRCVPISNHLYFYWYRQILGQKVEFLVSFYNNEISEKSEIFDDQFSVERPDGSNFTLKIRSTKLEDSAMYFCAIRGNEQFFGPGTRLTVL.

This chain joins TRBV10-3 and TRBJ2-2, with D perhaps given as TRBD1 or TRBD2 (6 bases each). CDR3 length equals 15 residues. V dropped 4 bases and J dropped 0 bases, with 9 bases sitting between them. The germline V gene has CDR1 ENHRY and CDR2 SYGVKD. CDR3 sequence: CAISVGGSNTGELFF. The CDR3 DNA reads as TGTGCCATCAGTGTGGGGGGCTCGAACACCGGGGAGCTGTTTTTT.

The chain combines TRBV5-1 with TRBJ1-3; D possibly corresponds to TRBD1 (6 bases). The CDR3 length is 16 residues. Deletions cut 4 bases from V and 0 bases from J, with 14 bases between. The germline V gene has CDR1 SGHRS and CDR2 YFSETQ. CDR3 protein: CASSRTDRSSGNTIYF. CDR3 DNA sequence: TGCGCCAGCAGCCGCACGGACAGAAGCTCTGGAAACACCATATATTTT.

J is TRBJ2-1 and V is TRBV27; perhaps TRBD1 as D (6 bases). The germline V and J ends were trimmed by 6 bases and 0 bases, with 9 bases remaining between them. CDR1 and CDR2 (germline): MNHEY, SMNVEV (reference sequence). CDR3 length: 14 residues. CDR3 in amino acids: CASRGASSYNEQFF. For the CDR3, the DNA is TGTGCCAGCAGGGGGGCGTCCTCCTACAATGAGCAGTTCTTC.

The chain employs TRBV2 and TRBJ1-1; TRBD1 matches at 9 bases. V was pared by 6 bases and J by 4 bases, with 6 bases of the junction left unmatched. The CDR3 runs 14 residues. The V gene's germline CDR1 is SNHLY and CDR2 FYNNEI. The CDR3 DNA follows: TGTGCCAGCAGACAGGGGGCGCTGGGCACTGAAGCTTTCTTT. Residues: CASRQGALGTEAFF.

This chain uses TRBV29-1 with TRBJ2-7; 8 nucleotides match TRBD2. CDR3 length equals 14 residues. CDR1 and CDR2 from the germline V gene are SQVTM and ANQGSEA. With 3 bases clipped from V and 6 bases from J, the junction kept 10 bases outside the gene matches. This CDR3 reads CSVERARGGGEQYF. The CDR3 DNA sequence: TGCAGCGTTGAGCGGGCACGGGGGGGCGGCGAGCAGTACTTC.

The chain uses TRBV9 and TRBJ2-3; D might be TRBD2 (6 bases). The CDR3 has 14 residues. V dropped 0 bases and J dropped 8 bases, with 13 bases sitting between them. Per the germline V gene, CDR1 is SGDLS and CDR2 is YYNGEE. Written as DNA, the CDR3 is TGTGCCAGCAGCGTAGCACCGGGACTCGTTACGCAGTATTTT. The encoded protein is CASSVAPGLVTQYF. Combining the CDR3 with reference TRBV9 and TRBJ2-3 gives the whole variable domain DSGVTQTPKHLITATGQRVTLRCSPRSGDLSVYWYQQSLDQGLQFLIQYYNGEERAKGNILERFSAQQFPDLHSELNLSSLELGDSALYFCASSVAPGLVTQYFGPGTRLTVL.

As regards this clone: Given a far larger clone just one base away, this is likely a sequencing read error. V and J are TRBV6-1 and TRBJ2-6; the D is unclear. CDR1 and CDR2 (germline): MNHNS, SASEGT. The CDR3 contains 15 residues. Between the trimmed V and J ends, which lost 4 bases and 0 bases, there was a span of 7 bases. The CDR3, as DNA: TGTGCCAGCAGTGCGGAGAGCTCTGGGGCCAACGTCCTGACTTTC. Translation gives CASSAESSGANVLTF.

The rearrangement links TRBV7-8 to TRBJ1-5, with D tentatively TRBD1 (5 bases). This CDR3 has 16 residues. The V end was cut by 5 bases, the J end by 1 base, with 15 bases between. Germline assignment: CDR1 SGHVS and CDR2 FQNEAQ. CDR3 sequence: CASSQGSRQSNQPQHF. The CDR3 DNA reads as TGTGCCAGCAGCCAGGGAAGTAGACAGAGCAATCAGCCCCAGCATTTT.